This T cell receptor beta chain was sequenced for a study of blood T cell repertoires in COVID-19. Trimming cost V 4 bases and J 5 bases; bases outside gene matches: 3. Looked up from germline, CDR1 is LNHDA and CDR2 is SQIVND (reference sequence). The CDR3 is made up of 14 amino acids. This clone was observed once. TCRdb's table, derived via immunoSEQ multiplex PCR, lists solely in-frame clones and lacks some. This sample has 200,000 or so clones, with around nine tenths found just once. The receptor was derived from a woman between 55 and 75 years old with acute or convalescent COVID-19. Sequenced sample: peripheral blood. The chain is built from TRBV19 and TRBJ1-5; TRBD1 aligns across 9 bases. The CDR3 loop is CASSTGQGYQPQHF. The DNA of the CDR3 is TGTGCCAGTAGTACAGGACAGGGGTATCAGCCCCAGCATTTT.